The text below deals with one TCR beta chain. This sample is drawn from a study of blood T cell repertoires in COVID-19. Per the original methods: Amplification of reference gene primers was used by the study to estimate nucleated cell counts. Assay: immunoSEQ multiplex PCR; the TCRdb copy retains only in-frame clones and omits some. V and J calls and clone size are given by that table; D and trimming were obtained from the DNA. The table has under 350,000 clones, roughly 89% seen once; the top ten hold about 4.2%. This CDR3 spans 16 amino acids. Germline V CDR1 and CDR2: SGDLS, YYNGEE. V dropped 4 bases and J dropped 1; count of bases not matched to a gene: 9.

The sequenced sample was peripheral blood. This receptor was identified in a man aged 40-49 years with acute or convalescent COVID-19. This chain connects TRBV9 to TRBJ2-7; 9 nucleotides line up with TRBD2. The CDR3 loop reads CASSPTKTSGSYEQYF. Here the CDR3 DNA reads TGTGCCAGCAGCCCCACAAAGACTAGCGGTTCCTACGAGCAGTACTTC.